One sample yielded the 30 T cell receptor beta chains listed below, sequenced in a study of monozygotic twins with cystic fibrosis. Repertoires were generated with immunoSEQ multiplex PCR, while TCRdb's copy carries only in-frame clones and drops some. The sample lists approximately 32,000 clones; about 96% were seen once. The sample taken for sequencing was blood. These receptors were collected from a girl aged 2 to 10 with cystic fibrosis.

The chain uses TRBV19 and TRBJ1-5, with 7 nucleotides matching TRBD1. V shed 0 bases, J shed 2 bases, and the junction held 1 base outside the gene matches. The CDR3 totals 15 residues. Germline loops: CDR1 LNHDA, CDR2 SQIVND (reference sequence). The CDR3 coding sequence is TGTGCCAGTAGTATAGACACAGGGGGCAATCAGCCCCAGCATTTT. Protein product: CASSIDTGGNQPQHF.

The V call is TRBV9, the J call TRBJ2-7; 8 bases align to TRBD2. The CDR3 spans 17 residues. Germline-derived CDR1 and CDR2 are SGDLS and YYNGEE. V trimming: 5 bases; J trimming: 3 bases; junction bases outside the gene matches: 16. For the CDR3, the DNA is TGTGCCAGCAGTGAGAAGACAGGAACTAGCGGAGGCTACGAGCAGTACTTC. As protein: CASSEKTGTSGGYEQYF.

The chain employs TRBV6-1 and TRBJ2-2, with 9 bases aligning to TRBD1. Trimming cost V 7 bases and J 7 bases; bases outside gene matches: 7. There are 14 residues in the CDR3. In germline, CDR1 is MNHNS, CDR2 SASEGT. The CDR3 DNA follows: TGTGCCAGCAAGCGGGGACAGGGCGGCGGGGAGCTGTTTTTT. Protein product: CASKRGQGGGELFF.

The chain combines TRBV18 with TRBJ1-6, with 7 bases aligning to TRBD1. Trimming at V came to 3 bases and at J to 8 bases, leaving 7 bases not matched to a gene. Germline V CDR1 and CDR2: KGHSH, LQKENI. The CDR3 has 15 residues. The CDR3 sequence: CASSPSGTVDSPLHF. Written as DNA, the CDR3 is TGTGCCAGCTCACCGTCCGGGACAGTCGATTCACCCCTCCACTTT.

The chain is built from TRBV5-1 and TRBJ1-1; possible D gene TRBD1, 5 bases. The V end lost 0 bases, the J end lost 0 bases, and 6 bases lay between the germline ends. This CDR3 is 14 amino acids long. Germline CDR1 and CDR2: SGHRS and YFSETQ. The CDR3 reads CASSLGQMNTEAFF. CDR3 bases: TGCGCCAGCAGCTTGGGACAGATGAACACTGAAGCTTTCTTT.

The chain combines TRBV4-2 with TRBJ2-7, with TRBD2 identical over 10 bases. Germline CDR1 and CDR2: LGHNA and YNFKEQ. The CDR3 has 16 amino acids. Unmatched junction bases numbered 4, after V lost 0 bases and J lost 2 bases. The CDR3 here is CASSQETGTSAYEQYF. The CDR3 DNA is TGTGCCAGCAGCCAAGAAACCGGGACTAGCGCCTACGAGCAGTACTTC.

This sequence joins TRBV6-5 and TRBJ1-1, with D hard to call. The CDR3 is 14 amino acids. Germline assignment: CDR1 MNHEY and CDR2 SVGAGI. Trimming pared 0 bases from V and 1 base from J, leaving 6 bases between. Written as DNA, the CDR3 is TGTGCCAGCAGTTACTCTAGGCGGAACACTGAAGCTTTCTTT. This encodes CASSYSRRNTEAFF.

This clone was found once. V usage is TRBV19 and J usage is TRBJ2-1, with TRBD1 matching over 7 bases. Germline values: CDR1 LNHDA, CDR2 SQIVND (reference sequence). This CDR3 is built from 15 residues. Losses at the gene ends were 6 bases for V and 7 bases for J; bases not matched to a gene: 12. CDR3 amino acids: CASRDGTAVGNEQFF. Written as DNA, the CDR3 is TGTGCCAGTAGAGACGGGACAGCCGTGGGGAATGAGCAGTTCTTC.

The V gene is TRBV10-2, the J gene TRBJ2-1; D unresolved. The CDR3 extends over 11 amino acids. Germline V CDR1 and CDR2: WSHSY, SAAADI. Trimming removed 4 bases at V and 7 bases at J, with 5 bases between. The CDR3 DNA reads TGCGCCAGCAGTGTGTTGAATGAGCAGTTCTTC. Amino acid sequence: CASSVLNEQFF.

The genes are TRBV19 and TRBJ1-3; the D gene is possibly TRBD1 (5 bases). This CDR3 is built from 17 residues. Germline assignment: CDR1 LNHDA and CDR2 SQIVND (reference sequence). The germline V and J ends were trimmed by 6 bases and 0 bases, with 18 bases remaining between them. This CDR3 reads CASRPTSTVRSGNTIYF. In DNA form, the CDR3 reads TGTGCCAGTAGGCCTACCTCGACAGTTCGCTCTGGAAACACCATATATTTT.

This clone was seen only once. The chain has TRBV19 and TRBJ1-3, with 9 bases fitting TRBD1. CDR3 length: 15 amino acids. Trimming cost V 6 bases and J 0 bases; bases outside gene matches: 3. Per germline, CDR1 LNHDA and CDR2 SQIVND (reference sequence). Here the CDR3 DNA reads TGTGCCAGTAGCATGGGACAGGGCTCTGGAAACACCATATATTTT. This translates into CASSMGQGSGNTIYF.

V and J are TRBV10-2 and TRBJ2-7; D call uncertain. From germline, CDR1 is WSHSY and CDR2 SAAADI. The V gene lost 4 bases and the J gene lost 7 bases, with 26 bases spanning the gap. The CDR3 has 17 residues. The CDR3, as DNA: TGCGCCAGCAGTGGGGATCGGCCAGAACTGGTTTATGGTGAGCAGTACTTC. Translated, it gives CASSGDRPELVYGEQYF.

The CDR3 bases are TGTGCCAGCAGCCAAGCGGGGCGGCTATCCTCTGGAAACACCATATATTTT. Amino acid sequence: CASSQAGRLSSGNTIYF. This sequence joins TRBV4-2 and TRBJ1-3; D is possibly TRBD1 (5 bases). V lost 1 base and J 0 bases, leaving 13 bases between the germline ends. Germline assignment: CDR1 LGHNA and CDR2 YNFKEQ. There are 17 residues in the CDR3.

The rearrangement links TRBV5-4 to TRBJ2-6, with D perhaps TRBD1 (6 bases). Trimming removed 0 bases from V and 0 bases from J, with 10 bases in between. Germline-derived CDR1 and CDR2 are SGHNT and YYREEE (reference sequence). This CDR3 contains 17 residues. CDR3 sequence reads: CASSLGRRGSGANVLTF. The DNA of the CDR3 is TGTGCCAGCAGCTTGGGCCGCAGGGGCTCTGGGGCCAACGTCCTGACTTTC.

This clone appeared once. The rearrangement joins TRBV27 to TRBJ2-2, with D perhaps assigned TRBD1 or TRBD2 (5 bases each). The CDR3 sequence is 16 residues long. Germline CDR1 and CDR2: MNHEY and SMNVEV (reference sequence). V was cut by 3 bases and J by 2 bases, with 13 bases left in between. CDR3 residues: CASSLRRGGNTGELFF. For the CDR3, the DNA is TGTGCCAGCAGTTTGCGACGGGGCGGCAACACCGGGGAGCTGTTTTTT.

This clone has just one count. V is TRBV18 and J is TRBJ1-4; D remains ambiguous. Germline V gene sequence: CDR1 KGHSH, CDR2 LQKENI. Trimming stripped 3 bases from V and 0 bases from J, with 8 bases between. The CDR3 totals 15 residues. CDR3 nucleotide sequence: TGTGCCAGCTCACCGGACGGTGCAACTAATGAAAAACTGTTTTTT. Translated: CASSPDGATNEKLFF. The variable domain in full, with the rest retrieved from reference TRBV18 and TRBJ1-4, is NAGVMQNPRHLVRRRGQEARLRCSPMKGHSHVYWYRQLPEEGLKFMVYLQKENIIDESGMPKERFSAEFPKEGPSILRIQQVVRGDSAAYFCASSPDGATNEKLFFGSGTQLSVL.

The J gene is TRBJ1-3, the V gene TRBV19; D call uncertain. The CDR3 length is 15 residues. CDR1 and CDR2 from the germline V gene are LNHDA and SQIVND (reference sequence). V shed 4 bases and J shed 0 bases, with 10 bases lying between them. CDR3 region: CASSTGPSSGNTIYF. Here the CDR3 DNA reads TGTGCCAGTAGTACTGGGCCGAGCTCTGGAAACACCATATATTTT.

This rearrangement joins TRBV15 to TRBJ2-2; 7 nucleotides line up with TRBD2. The V and J ends lost 3 bases and 0 bases, in that order; junction bases with no gene match: 10. This CDR3 comprises 18 residues. CDR1 LNHNV and CDR2 YYDKDF come from the germline V gene (reference sequence). The CDR3 loop is CATSSGVSGQSNTGELFF. The CDR3 DNA reads TGTGCCACCAGCAGTGGTGTTAGCGGGCAGTCGAACACCGGGGAGCTGTTTTTT.

The chain is built from TRBV6-6 and TRBJ1-2; the match to TRBD1 covers 9 bases. This CDR3 has 14 amino acids. The germline V gene has CDR1 MNHNY and CDR2 SVGAGI (reference sequence). J was trimmed by 7 bases and V by 6 bases; bases with no gene match: 9. The CDR3 DNA sequence: TGTGCCAGCAGCCAACAGGGGGCTGACGCTGGCTACACCTTC. It specifies CASSQQGADAGYTF.

The chain joins TRBV6-5 to TRBJ2-7; 7 nucleotides align to TRBD1. Germline V CDR1 and CDR2: MNHEY, SVGAGI. This CDR3 region has 14 residues. V shed 7 bases, J shed 0 bases, and the junction held 6 bases outside the gene matches. CDR3 nucleotide sequence: TGTGCCAGCACCTCCAGGACAGGCTCCTACGAGCAGTACTTC. Translating gives CASTSRTGSYEQYF.

The rearrangement links TRBV6-6 to TRBJ2-3; tentatively, D is TRBD2 (5 bases). V shed 6 bases and J shed 0 bases, with 10 bases lying between them. Per germline, CDR1 MNHNY and CDR2 SVGAGI (reference sequence). The length of the CDR3 is 14 residues. CDR3 nucleotides: TGTGCCAGCAGGTGGACTTCTAGCACAGATACGCAGTATTTT. This codes for CASRWTSSTDTQYF.

The chain's CDR3 is CASSDSYGGGTGELFF. Written as DNA, the CDR3 is TGTGCCAGCAGTGACTCTTACGGAGGCGGCACCGGGGAGCTGTTTTTT. This chain joins TRBV6-4 and TRBJ2-2; tentative D call: TRBD2 (5 bases). CDR1 and CDR2 from the germline V gene are MRHNA and SNTAGT. The ends were cut back, 0 bases at V and 4 bases at J, with 12 bases in the middle. CDR3 length: 16 residues.

The genes are TRBV4-2 and TRBJ1-1, with a tentative D call TRBD1 (5 bases). CDR3 length equals 12 residues. Germline V gives CDR1 LGHNA, CDR2 YNFKEQ. Trimming cost V 3 bases and J 5 bases, with 7 bases left between them. The CDR3 DNA reads TGTGCCAGCAGCCACTGGGGGACTGAAGCTTTCTTT. As protein: CASSHWGTEAFF.

J is TRBJ1-5 and V is TRBV7-9, with D possibly being TRBD1 (6 bases). CDR1 and CDR2 from the germline V gene are SEHNR and FQNEAQ (reference sequence). Trimming took 5 bases from V and 7 from J, leaving 15 bases between them. There are 14 residues in the CDR3. This chain's CDR3 is CASSIQGNNQPQHF. The CDR3 DNA reads as TGTGCCAGCAGCATCCAGGGGAACAACCAGCCCCAGCATTTT.

The chain has TRBV5-6 and TRBJ1-1; D is perhaps TRBD1 (5 bases). There are 13 residues in the CDR3. V lost 0 bases, J lost 5 bases, and 8 bases lay in between. Germline values: CDR1 SGHDT, CDR2 YYEEEE. Here the CDR3 reads CASSLGGRTEAFF. The CDR3 coding sequence is TGTGCCAGCAGCTTGGGGGGGAGGACTGAAGCTTTCTTT. Filled out from reference TRBV5-6 and TRBJ1-1, the complete variable domain reads DAGVTQSPTHLIKTRGQQVTLRCSPKSGHDTVSWYQQALGQGPQFIFQYYEEEERQRGNFPDRFSGHQFPNYSSELNVNALLLGDSALYLCASSLGGRTEAFFGQGTRLTVV.

The J gene is TRBJ2-1, the V gene TRBV30; D uncertain. The CDR3 length is 12 residues. The ends were cut back, 0 bases at V and 10 bases at J, with 10 bases in the middle. CDR1 is GTSNPN, CDR2 SVGIG, per germline (reference sequence). The CDR3: CAWSVNSAEQFF. In DNA form, the CDR3 reads TGTGCCTGGAGTGTTAATTCGGCAGAGCAGTTCTTC.

The genes are TRBV25-1 and TRBJ1-2, with TRBD1 matching 8 bases. Trimming took 2 bases from V and 5 from J; bases not matched to a gene: 7. CDR1 is MGHDK, CDR2 SYGVNS, per germline. This CDR3 region has 15 residues. The CDR3 region has the DNA TGTGCCAGCAGTGAAGAGGGACAGGCGAAATATGGCTACACCTTC. This translates into CASSEEGQAKYGYTF.

The J gene is TRBJ2-5, the V gene TRBV19; 11 bases are a match to TRBD2. Germline-derived CDR1 and CDR2 are LNHDA and SQIVND (reference sequence). V lost 4 bases to trimming and J lost 5 bases; unmatched junction nucleotides: 9. The CDR3 length is 16 residues. CDR3 residues: CASSSHSGRAVETQYF. The CDR3 coding sequence is TGTGCCAGTAGTAGTCATAGCGGGAGGGCCGTGGAGACCCAGTACTTC.

The genes are TRBV19 and TRBJ1-1; TRBD1 matches 7 bases. The CDR3 extends over 15 amino acids. V shed 4 bases and J 0 bases; nucleotides not matched to a gene: 5. CDR1 and CDR2 from the germline V gene are LNHDA and SQIVND (reference sequence). This CDR3 is CASSTWDRLNTEAFF. The CDR3, as DNA: TGTGCCAGTAGTACGTGGGACAGACTGAACACTGAAGCTTTCTTT.

The chain combines TRBV7-4 with TRBJ1-3; D remains unclear. CDR1 is SGHVT and CDR2 is SQSDAQ in the germline V gene. V gave up 5 bases and J gave up 5 bases, with 10 bases separating them. The CDR3 contains 13 residues. This CDR3 is CASSTDSRNTIYF. The CDR3 DNA sequence: TGTGCCAGCAGCACGGATTCCAGAAACACCATATATTTT. Together with reference TRBV7-4 and TRBJ1-3, the CDR3 gives the full variable domain: GAGVSQSPRYKVAKRGRDVALRCDSISGHVTLYWYRQTLGQGSEVLTYSQSDAQRDKSGRPSGRFSAERPERSVSTLKIQRTEQGDSAVYLCASSTDSRNTIYFGEGSWLTVV.